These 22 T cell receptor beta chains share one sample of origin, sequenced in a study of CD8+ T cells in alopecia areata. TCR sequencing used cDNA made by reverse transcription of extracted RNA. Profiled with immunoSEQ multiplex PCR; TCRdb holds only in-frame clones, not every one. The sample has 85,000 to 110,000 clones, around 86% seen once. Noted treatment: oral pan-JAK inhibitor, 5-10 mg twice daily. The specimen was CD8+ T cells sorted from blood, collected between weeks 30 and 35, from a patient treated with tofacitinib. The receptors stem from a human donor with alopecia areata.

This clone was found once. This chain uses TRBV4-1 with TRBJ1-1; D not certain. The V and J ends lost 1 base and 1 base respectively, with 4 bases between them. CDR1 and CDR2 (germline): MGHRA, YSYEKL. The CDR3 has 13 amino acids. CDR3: CASSQVANTEAFF. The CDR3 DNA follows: TGCGCCAGCAGCCAAGTCGCGAACACTGAAGCTTTCTTT.

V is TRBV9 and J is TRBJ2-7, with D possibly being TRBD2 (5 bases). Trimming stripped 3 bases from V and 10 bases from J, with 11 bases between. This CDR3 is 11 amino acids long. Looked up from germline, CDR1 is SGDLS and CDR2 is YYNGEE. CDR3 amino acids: CASSGGHFQYF. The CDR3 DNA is TGTGCCAGCAGCGGAGGGCACTTCCAGTACTTC.

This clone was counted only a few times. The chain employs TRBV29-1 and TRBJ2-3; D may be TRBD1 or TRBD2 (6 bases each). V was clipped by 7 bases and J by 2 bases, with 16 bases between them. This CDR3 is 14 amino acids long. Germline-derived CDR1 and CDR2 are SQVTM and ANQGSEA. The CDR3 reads CSADSWEATDTQYF. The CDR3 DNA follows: TGCAGCGCGGACAGCTGGGAGGCCACAGATACGCAGTATTTT.

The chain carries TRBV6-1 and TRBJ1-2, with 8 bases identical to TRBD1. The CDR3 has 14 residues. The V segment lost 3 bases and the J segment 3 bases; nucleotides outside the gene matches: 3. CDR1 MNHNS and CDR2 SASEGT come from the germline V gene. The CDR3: CASSDRGHYYGYTF. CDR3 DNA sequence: TGTGCCAGCAGTGACAGGGGGCATTACTATGGCTACACCTTC.

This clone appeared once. The CDR3 spells CASSTDGLASNNEQFF. DNA of the CDR3: TGCGCCAGCAGCACAGACGGACTAGCGAGCAACAATGAGCAGTTCTTC. The genes are TRBV5-1 and TRBJ2-1; TRBD2 agrees at 9 bases. V lost 4 bases to trimming and J lost 5 bases; unmatched junction nucleotides: 10. The CDR3 is made up of 16 amino acids. Germline lookup yields CDR1 SGHRS and CDR2 YFSETQ. Full variable domain (rest looked up from reference TRBV5-1 and TRBJ2-1): KAGVTQTPRYLIKTRGQQVTLSCSPISGHRSVSWYQQTPGQGLQFLFEYFSETQRNKGNFPGRFSGRQFSNSRSEMNVSTLELGDSALYLCASSTDGLASNNEQFFGPGTRLTVL.

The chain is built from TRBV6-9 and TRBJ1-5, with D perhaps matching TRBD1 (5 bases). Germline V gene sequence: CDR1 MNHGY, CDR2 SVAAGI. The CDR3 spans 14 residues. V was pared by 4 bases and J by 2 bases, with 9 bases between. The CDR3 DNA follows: TGTGCCAGCAGTTGTTGCAGGGGCAATCAGCCCCAGCATTTT. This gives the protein CASSCCRGNQPQHF.

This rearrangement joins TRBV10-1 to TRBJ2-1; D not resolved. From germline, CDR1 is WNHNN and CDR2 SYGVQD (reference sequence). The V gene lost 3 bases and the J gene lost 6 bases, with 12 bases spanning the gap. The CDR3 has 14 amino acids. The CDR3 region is CASSELNRGNEQFF. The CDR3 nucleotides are TGCGCCAGCAGTGAACTGAATCGTGGCAATGAGCAGTTCTTC.

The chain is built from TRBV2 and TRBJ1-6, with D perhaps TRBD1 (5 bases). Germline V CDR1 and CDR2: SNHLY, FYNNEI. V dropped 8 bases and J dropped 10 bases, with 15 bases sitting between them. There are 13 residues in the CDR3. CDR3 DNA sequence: TGTGCCAGCTTTTTGGGGTCAGGGTCACCCCTCCACTTT. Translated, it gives CASFLGSGSPLHF.

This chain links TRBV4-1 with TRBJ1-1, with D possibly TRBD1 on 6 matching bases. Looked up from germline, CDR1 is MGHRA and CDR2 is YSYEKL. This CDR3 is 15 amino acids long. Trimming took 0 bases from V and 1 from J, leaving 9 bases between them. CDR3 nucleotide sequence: TGCGCCAGCAGCCAAGATCCAGGGGCGAACACTGAAGCTTTCTTT. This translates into CASSQDPGANTEAFF.

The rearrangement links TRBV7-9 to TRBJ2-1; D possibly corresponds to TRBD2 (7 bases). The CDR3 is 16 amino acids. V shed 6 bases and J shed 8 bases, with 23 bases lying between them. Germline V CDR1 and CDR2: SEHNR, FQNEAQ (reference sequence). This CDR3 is CASSSSGTPGLDEQFF. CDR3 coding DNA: TGTGCCAGCAGTTCAAGCGGGACACCGGGGTTGGATGAGCAGTTCTTC. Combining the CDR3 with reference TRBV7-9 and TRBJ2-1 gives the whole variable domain DTGVSQNPRHKITKRGQNVTFRCDPISEHNRLYWYRQTLGQGPEFLTYFQNEAQLEKSRLLSDRFSAERPKGSFSTLEIQRTEQGDSAMYLCASSSSGTPGLDEQFFGPGTRLTVL.

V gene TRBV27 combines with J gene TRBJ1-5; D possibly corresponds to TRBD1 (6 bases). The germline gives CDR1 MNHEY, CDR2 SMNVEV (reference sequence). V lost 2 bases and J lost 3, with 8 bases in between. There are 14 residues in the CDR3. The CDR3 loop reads CASSLGQYNQPQHF. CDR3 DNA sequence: TGTGCCAGCAGTTTAGGACAGTACAATCAGCCCCAGCATTTT.

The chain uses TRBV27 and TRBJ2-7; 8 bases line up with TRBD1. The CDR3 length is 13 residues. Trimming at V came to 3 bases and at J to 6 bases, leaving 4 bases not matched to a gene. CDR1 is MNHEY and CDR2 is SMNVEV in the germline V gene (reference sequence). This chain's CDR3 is CASSLGQAVEQYF. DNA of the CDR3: TGTGCCAGCAGTTTGGGACAGGCGGTCGAGCAGTACTTC.

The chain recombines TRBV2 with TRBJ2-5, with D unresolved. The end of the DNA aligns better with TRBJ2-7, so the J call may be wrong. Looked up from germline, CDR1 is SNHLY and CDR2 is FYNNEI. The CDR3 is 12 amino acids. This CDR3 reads CASTKRPYEQYF. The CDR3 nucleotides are TGTGCCAGCACCAAACGGCCCTACGAGCAGTACTTC.

CDR3 nucleotides: TGTGCCAGCAGCCCCTTGGGGCCCCCAGAGACCCAGTACTTC. Encoded protein: CASSPLGPPETQYF. This chain joins TRBV9 and TRBJ2-5; tentative D call: TRBD1 (5 bases). CDR3 size: 14 residues. V lost 4 bases to trimming and J lost 4 bases, with 14 bases between them. The germline V gene encodes CDR1 SGDLS and CDR2 YYNGEE. Full variable domain (remainder filled in from reference TRBV9 and TRBJ2-5): DSGVTQTPKHLITATGQRVTLRCSPRSGDLSVYWYQQSLDQGLQFLIQYYNGEERAKGNILERFSAQQFPDLHSELNLSSLELGDSALYFCASSPLGPPETQYFGPGTRLLVL.

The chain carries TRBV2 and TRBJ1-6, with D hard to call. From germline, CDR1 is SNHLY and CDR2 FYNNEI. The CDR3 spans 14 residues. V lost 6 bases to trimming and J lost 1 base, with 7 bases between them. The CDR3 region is CASRERSYNSPLHF. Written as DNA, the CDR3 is TGTGCCAGCAGGGAAAGGTCCTATAATTCACCCCTCCACTTT.

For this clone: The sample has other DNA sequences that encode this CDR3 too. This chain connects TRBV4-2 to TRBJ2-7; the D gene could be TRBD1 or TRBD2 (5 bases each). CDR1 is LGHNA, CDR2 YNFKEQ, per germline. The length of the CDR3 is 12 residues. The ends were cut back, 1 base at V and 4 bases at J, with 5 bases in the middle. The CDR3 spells CASSQGGYEQYF. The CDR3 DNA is TGTGCCAGCAGCCAAGGGGGGTACGAGCAGTACTTC.

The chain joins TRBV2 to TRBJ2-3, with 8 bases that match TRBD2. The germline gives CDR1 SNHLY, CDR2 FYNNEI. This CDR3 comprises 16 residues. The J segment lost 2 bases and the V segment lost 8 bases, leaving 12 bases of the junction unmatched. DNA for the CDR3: TGTGCCAGCGGGGGGGCCCTAGCGGGTTTCACAGATACGCAGTATTTT. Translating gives CASGGALAGFTDTQYF.

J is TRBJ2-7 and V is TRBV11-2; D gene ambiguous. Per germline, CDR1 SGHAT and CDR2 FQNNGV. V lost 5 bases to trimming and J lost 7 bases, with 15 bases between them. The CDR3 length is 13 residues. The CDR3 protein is CASSVLLGWEQYF. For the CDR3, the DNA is TGTGCCAGCAGCGTTCTGTTGGGTTGGGAGCAGTACTTC.

The CDR3 protein is CSAQDSETQYF. The CDR3 nucleotides are TGCAGTGCTCAGGACTCGGAGACCCAGTACTTC. This chain connects TRBV20-1 to TRBJ2-5; possibly TRBD2 for D (5 bases). Germline values: CDR1 DFQATT, CDR2 SNEGSKA (reference sequence). Trimming removed 5 bases from V and 5 bases from J, with 9 bases in between. The CDR3 length is 11 residues.

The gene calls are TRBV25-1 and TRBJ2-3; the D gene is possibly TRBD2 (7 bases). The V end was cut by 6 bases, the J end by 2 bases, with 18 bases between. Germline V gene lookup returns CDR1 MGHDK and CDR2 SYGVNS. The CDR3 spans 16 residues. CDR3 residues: CASSPSGGYDTDTQYF. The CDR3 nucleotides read TGTGCCAGCAGCCCCTCGGGGGGCTATGACACAGATACGCAGTATTTT.

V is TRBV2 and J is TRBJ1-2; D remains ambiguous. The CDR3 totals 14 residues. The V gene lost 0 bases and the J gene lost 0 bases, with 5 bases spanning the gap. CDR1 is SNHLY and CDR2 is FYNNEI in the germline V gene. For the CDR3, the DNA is TGTGCCAGCAGTGAAGCCAGAGCTAACTATGGCTACACCTTC. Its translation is CASSEARANYGYTF.

CDR3 residues: CASSLQFEGGEPSYNEQFF. DNA for the CDR3: TGTGCCAGCAGCTTACAATTCGAAGGGGGAGAGCCCTCCTACAATGAGCAGTTCTTC. The V gene is TRBV11-2, the J gene TRBJ2-1; the D gene is possibly TRBD1 (6 bases). Germline V gene sequence: CDR1 SGHAT, CDR2 FQNNGV. V lost 2 bases, J lost 0 bases, and 20 bases lay in between. The CDR3 totals 19 residues.